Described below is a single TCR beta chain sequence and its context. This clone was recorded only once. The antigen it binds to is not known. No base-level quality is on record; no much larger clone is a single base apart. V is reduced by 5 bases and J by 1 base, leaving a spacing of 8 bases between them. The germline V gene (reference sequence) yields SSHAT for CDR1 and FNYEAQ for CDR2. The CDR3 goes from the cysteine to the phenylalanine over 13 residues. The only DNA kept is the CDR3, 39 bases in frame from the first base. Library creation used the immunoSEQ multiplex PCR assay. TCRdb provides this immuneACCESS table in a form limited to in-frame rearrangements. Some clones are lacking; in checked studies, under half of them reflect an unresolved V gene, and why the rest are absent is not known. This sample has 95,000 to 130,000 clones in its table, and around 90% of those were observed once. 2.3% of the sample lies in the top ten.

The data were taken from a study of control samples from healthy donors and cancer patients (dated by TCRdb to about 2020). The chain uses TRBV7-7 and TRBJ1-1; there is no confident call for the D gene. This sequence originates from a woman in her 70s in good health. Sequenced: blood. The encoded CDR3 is CASSLGQNTEAFF. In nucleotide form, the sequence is TGTGCCAGCAGCCTCGGGCAGAACACTGAAGCTTTCTTT.